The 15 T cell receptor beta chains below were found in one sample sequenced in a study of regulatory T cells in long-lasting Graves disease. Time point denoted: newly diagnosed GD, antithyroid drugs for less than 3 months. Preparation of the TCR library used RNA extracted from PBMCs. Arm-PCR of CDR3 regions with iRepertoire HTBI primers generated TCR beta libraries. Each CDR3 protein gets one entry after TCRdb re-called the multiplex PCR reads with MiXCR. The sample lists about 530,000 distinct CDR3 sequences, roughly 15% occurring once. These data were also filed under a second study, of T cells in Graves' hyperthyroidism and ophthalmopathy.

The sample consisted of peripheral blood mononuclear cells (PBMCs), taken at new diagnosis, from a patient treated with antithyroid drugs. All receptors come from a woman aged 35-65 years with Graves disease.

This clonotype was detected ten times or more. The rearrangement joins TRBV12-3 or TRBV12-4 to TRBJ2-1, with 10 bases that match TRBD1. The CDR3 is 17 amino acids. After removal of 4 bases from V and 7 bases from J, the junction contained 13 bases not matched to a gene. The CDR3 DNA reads TGTGCCAGCAGTTCCTACCCCCGGGACAGGGGTTTAAATGAGCAGTTCTTC. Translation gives CASSSYPRDRGLNEQFF.

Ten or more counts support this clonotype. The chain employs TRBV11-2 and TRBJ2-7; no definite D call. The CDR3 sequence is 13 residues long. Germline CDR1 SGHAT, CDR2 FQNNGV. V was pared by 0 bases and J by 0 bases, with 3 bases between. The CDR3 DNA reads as TGTGCCAGCAGCTTAGAAGCCTCCTACGAGCAGTACTTC. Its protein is CASSLEASYEQYF. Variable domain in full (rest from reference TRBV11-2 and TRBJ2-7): EAGVAQSPRYKIIEKRQSVAFWCNPISGHATLYWYQQILGQGPKLLIQFQNNGVVDDSQLPKDRFSAERLKGVDSTLKIQPAKLEDSAVYLCASSLEASYEQYFGPGTRLTVT.

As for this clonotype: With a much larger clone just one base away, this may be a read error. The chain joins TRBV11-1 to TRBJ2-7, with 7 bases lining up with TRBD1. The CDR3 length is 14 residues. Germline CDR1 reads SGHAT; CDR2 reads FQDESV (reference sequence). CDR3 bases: TGTGCCAGCAGACCCTGGACAGGAGGCTACGAGCAGCACTTC. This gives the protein CASRPWTGGYEQHF.

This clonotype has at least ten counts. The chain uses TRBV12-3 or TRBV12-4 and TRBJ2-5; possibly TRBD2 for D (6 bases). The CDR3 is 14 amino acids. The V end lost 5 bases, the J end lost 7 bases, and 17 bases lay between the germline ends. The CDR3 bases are TGTGCCAGCAGTCGAACAGGTCTGCGGGGGACCCAGTACTTC. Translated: CASSRTGLRGTQYF.

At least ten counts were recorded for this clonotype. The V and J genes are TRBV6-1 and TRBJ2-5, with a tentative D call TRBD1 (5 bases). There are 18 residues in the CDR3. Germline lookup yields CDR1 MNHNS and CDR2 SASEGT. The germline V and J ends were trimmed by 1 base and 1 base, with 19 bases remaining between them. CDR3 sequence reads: CASSEGSSIRVFQETQYF. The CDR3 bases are TGTGCCAGCAGTGAAGGGTCTTCTATCAGGGTTTTCCAAGAGACCCAGTACTTC.

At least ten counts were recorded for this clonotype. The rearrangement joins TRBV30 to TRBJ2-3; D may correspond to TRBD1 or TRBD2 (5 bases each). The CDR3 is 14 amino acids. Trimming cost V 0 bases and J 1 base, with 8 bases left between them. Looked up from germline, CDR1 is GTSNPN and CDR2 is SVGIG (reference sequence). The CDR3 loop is CAWSVVGGTDTQYF. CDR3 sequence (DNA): TGTGCCTGGAGTGTAGTGGGGGGCACAGATACGCAGTATTTT. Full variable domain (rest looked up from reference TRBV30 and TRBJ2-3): SQTIHQWPATLVQPVGSPLSLECTVEGTSNPNLYWYRQAAGRGLQLLFYSVGIGQISSEVPQNLSASRPQDRQFILSSKKLLLSDSGFYLCAWSVVGGTDTQYFGPGTRLTVL.

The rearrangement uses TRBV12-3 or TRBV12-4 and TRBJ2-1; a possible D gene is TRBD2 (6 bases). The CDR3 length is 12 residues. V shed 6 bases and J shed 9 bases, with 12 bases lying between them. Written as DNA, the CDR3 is TGTGCCAGCAGCGACGCGGGAAGTGAGCAGTTCTTC. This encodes CASSDAGSEQFF.

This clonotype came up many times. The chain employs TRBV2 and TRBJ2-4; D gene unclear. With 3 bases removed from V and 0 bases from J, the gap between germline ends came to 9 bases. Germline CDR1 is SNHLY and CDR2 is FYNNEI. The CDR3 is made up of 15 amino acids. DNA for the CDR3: TGTGCCAGCAGTGACCTTCAGTTAGCCAAAAACATTCAGTACTTC. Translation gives CASSDLQLAKNIQYF.

CDR3 loop: CASSQDQGGNTEAFF. The CDR3 coding sequence is TGCGCCAGCAGCCAAGATCAGGGGGGAAACACTGAAGCTTTCTTT. The chain employs TRBV4-1 and TRBJ1-1; 7 bases align to TRBD1. There are 15 residues in the CDR3. Unmatched junction bases numbered 3, after V lost 0 bases and J lost 2 bases. Germline values: CDR1 MGHRA, CDR2 YSYEKL.

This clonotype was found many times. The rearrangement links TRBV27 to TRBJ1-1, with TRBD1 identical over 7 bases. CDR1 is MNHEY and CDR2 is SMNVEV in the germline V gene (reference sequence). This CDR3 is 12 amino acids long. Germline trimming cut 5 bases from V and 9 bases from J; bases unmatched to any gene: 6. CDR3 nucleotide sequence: TGTGCCAGCAGTCCTCGACAGGGACAAGCTTTCTTT. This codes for CASSPRQGQAFF.

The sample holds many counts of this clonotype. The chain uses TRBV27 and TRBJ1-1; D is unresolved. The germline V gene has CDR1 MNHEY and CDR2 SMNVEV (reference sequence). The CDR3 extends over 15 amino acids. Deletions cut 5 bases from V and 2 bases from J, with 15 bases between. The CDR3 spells CASSPREGTNTEAFF. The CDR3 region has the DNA TGTGCCAGCAGTCCCCGGGAGGGAACCAACACTGAAGCTTTCTTT.

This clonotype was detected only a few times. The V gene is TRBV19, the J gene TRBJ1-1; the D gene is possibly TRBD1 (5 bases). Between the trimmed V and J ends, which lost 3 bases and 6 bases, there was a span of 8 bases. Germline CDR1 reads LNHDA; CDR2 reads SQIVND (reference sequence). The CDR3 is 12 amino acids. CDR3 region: CASSMGESEAFF. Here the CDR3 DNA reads TGTGCCAGTAGTATGGGGGAATCTGAAGCTTTCTTT.

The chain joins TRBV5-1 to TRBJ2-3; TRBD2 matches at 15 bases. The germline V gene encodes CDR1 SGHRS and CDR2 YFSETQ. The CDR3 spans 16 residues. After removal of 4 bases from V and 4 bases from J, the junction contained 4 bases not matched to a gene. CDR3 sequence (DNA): TGCGCCAGCAGCCGGACTAGCGGGGGGGGGTCAGATACGCAGTATTTT. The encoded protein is CASSRTSGGGSDTQYF.

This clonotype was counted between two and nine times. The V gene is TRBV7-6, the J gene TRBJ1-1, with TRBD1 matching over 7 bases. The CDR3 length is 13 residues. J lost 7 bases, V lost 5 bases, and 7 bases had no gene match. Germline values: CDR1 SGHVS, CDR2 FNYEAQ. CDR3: CASSLDRAGEAFF. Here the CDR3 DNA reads TGTGCCAGCAGCCTCGACAGGGCTGGTGAAGCTTTCTTT.

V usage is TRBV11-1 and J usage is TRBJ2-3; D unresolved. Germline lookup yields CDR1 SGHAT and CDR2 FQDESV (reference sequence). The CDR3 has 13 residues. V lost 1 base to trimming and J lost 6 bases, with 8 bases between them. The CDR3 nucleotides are TGTGCCAGCAGCTTAGTGGGTATCGATACGCAGTATTTT. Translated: CASSLVGIDTQYF. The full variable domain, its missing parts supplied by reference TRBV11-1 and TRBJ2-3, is EAEVAQSPRYKITEKSQAVAFWCDPISGHATLYWYRQILGQGPELLVQFQDESVVDDSQLPKDRFSAERLKGVDSTLKIQPAELGDSAMYLCASSLVGIDTQYFGPGTRLTVL.